This T cell receptor beta chain is drawn from a study of T cell responses to AZD1222 COVID-19 vaccine. This clone was counted a single time. What it binds is unknown. General study results and limits: Spike was spanned by vaccine-associated CD4 TCRs, with dominance at 160-218 and 743-854.

From germline, CDR1 is MGHRA and CDR2 YSYEKL. The junction had 7 bases not matched to a gene; V was cut back by 0 bases and J by 5 bases. The CDR3 has 16 residues. Produced via immunoSEQ multiplex PCR; TCRdb's table is partial and in-frame only. The sample consists of 95,000 to 150,000 clones, 85% to 95% of them appearing once. The chain is built from TRBV4-1 and TRBJ2-5; 9 bases match TRBD2. The receptor was isolated from an adult who received the AZD1222 COVID-19 vaccine. Sequencing used peripheral blood, obtained 28 days after the second AZD1222 dose. The CDR3 loop reads CASSQDGAGGTETQYF. CDR3 coding DNA: TGCGCCAGCAGCCAAGATGGGGCGGGGGGGACCGAGACCCAGTACTTC.